This TCR beta chain was documented in a study of early T cells in non-severe SARS-CoV-2 infection. Study details: Sequencing of unsorted whole blood was done on bulk RNA, leaving chains unpaired.

TCRdb analysed the 5' RACE reads with MiXCR anew, one entry per CDR3 protein. The sample carries about 26,000 distinct CDR3 sequences, roughly 4.5% recorded once. This clonotype was seen ten or more times. Unmatched junction bases numbered 4, after V lost 3 bases and J lost 1 base. Germline CDR1 and CDR2: SGDLS and YYNGEE. The CDR3 is 15 residues long. Sequenced sample: whole blood. The chain joins TRBV9 to TRBJ2-1, with TRBD2 matching 7 bases. This sequence originates from an adult who was a healthcare worker with PCR-confirmed SARS-CoV-2 infection or an uninfected control (not recorded which). The CDR3 region is CASSASGVSYNEQFF. Here the CDR3 DNA reads TGTGCCAGCAGCGCCAGCGGGGTATCCTACAATGAGCAGTTCTTC.